Sequencing of this T cell receptor (beta chain) was carried out in a study of cytomegalovirus exposure and HLA in healthy donors. Overall study results and limits: Follow-up analysis found HLA locus-dependent TCR association rates, highest for DRB1 and lowest for HLA-C. TCR beta V- and J-gene trimming was later associated with a missense DCLRE1C variant.

This clone was recorded only once. Its antigen is currently unknown. The PCR ran on 60 Vbeta and 13 Jbeta primers. Clones were read by immunoSEQ multiplex PCR, and TCRdb kept only the in-frame ones, dropping some. The table lists 40,000 to 45,000 clones, about nine tenths of them singletons. The CDR3 covers 15 residues. V shed 5 bases, J shed 1 base, and the junction held 3 bases outside the gene matches. From germline, CDR1 is MNHEY and CDR2 SMNVEV (reference sequence). The chain is built from TRBV27 and TRBJ1-1; 11 bases fit TRBD1. Sequenced: PBMCs. This clonotype originated in a woman between 40 and 50 years old in good health and CMV-seropositive. The CDR3 DNA reads TGTGCCAGCAGTCGGGGGACAGGGGGGAACACTGAAGCTTTCTTT. It is translated as CASSRGTGGNTEAFF.